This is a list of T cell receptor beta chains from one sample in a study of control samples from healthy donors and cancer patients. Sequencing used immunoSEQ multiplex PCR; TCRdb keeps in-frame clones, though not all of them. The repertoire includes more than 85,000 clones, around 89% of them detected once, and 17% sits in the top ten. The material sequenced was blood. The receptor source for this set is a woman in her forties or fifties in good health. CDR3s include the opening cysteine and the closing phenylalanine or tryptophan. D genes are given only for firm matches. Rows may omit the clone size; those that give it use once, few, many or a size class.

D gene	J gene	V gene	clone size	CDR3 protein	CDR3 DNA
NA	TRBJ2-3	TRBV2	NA	CASTEADTQYF	TGTGCCAGCACGGAAGCAGATACGCAGTATTTT
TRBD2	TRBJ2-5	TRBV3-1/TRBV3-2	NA	CASSQTRLAGGETQYF	TGTGCCAGCAGCCAAACCCGACTAGCGGGAGGAGAGACCCAGTACTTC
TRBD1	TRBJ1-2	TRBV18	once	CASSPNRGPDGYTF	TGTGCCAGCTCACCAAACAGGGGGCCGGATGGCTACACCTTC
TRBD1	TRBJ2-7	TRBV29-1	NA	CSAAGTGYEQYF	TGCAGCGCCGCCGGGACAGGGTACGAGCAGTACTTC
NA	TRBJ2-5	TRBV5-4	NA	CASSLSGAGWETQYF	TGTGCCAGCAGCTTGTCGGGGGCCGGTTGGGAGACCCAGTACTTC
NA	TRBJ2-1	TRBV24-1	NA	CATSDPTRRERGEQFF	TGTGCCACCAGTGATCCCACACGGAGGGAGCGAGGTGAGCAGTTCTTC
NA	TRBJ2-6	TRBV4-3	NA	CASSQAGPSLAGANVLTF	TGCGCCAGCAGCCAAGCGGGGCCCTCTTTGGCTGGGGCCAACGTCCTGACTTTC
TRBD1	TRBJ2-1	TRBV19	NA	CASALSGTGPYNEQFF	TGTGCCAGTGCACTTTCCGGGACAGGGCCCTACAATGAGCAGTTCTTC
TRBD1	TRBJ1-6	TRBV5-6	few	CASSLIGRGSSPLHF	TGTGCCAGCAGCTTGATCGGCAGGGGGTCATCACCCCTCCACTTT
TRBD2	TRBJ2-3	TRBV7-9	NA	CASSRVAGAADTQYF	TGTGCCAGCAGCAGAGTAGCGGGGGCGGCAGATACGCAGTATTTT
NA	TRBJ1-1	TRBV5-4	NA	CASSFGGKMNTEAFF	TGTGCCAGCAGCTTTGGGGGGAAGATGAACACTGAAGCTTTCTTT
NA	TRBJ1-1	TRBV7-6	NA	CASSRYRDTEAFF	TGTGCCAGCAGCCGCTACAGGGACACTGAAGCTTTCTTT
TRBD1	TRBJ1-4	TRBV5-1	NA	CASVELEDRVNEKLFF	TGCGCCAGCGTCGAATTAGAAGACAGGGTAAATGAAAAACTGTTTTTT
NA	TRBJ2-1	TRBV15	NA	CATSGREASWFDEQFF	TGTGCCACCAGCGGAAGAGAGGCTTCGTGGTTTGATGAGCAGTTCTTC
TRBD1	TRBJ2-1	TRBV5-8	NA	CASSFGTVSYNEQFF	TGTGCCAGCAGCTTTGGGACAGTCTCCTACAATGAGCAGTTCTTC
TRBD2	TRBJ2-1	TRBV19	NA	CATQWTSGRSKTGNEQFF	TGTGCCACCCAATGGACTAGCGGGAGGTCTAAGACTGGTAATGAGCAGTTCTTC
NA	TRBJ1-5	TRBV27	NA	CASSFLTGQPQHF	TGTGCCAGCAGTTTTTTGACGGGGCAGCCCCAGCATTTT
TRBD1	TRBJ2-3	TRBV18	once	CASSPAAGQGHYF	TGTGCCAGCTCACCGGCCGCGGGACAGGGACATTATTTT
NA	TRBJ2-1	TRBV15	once	CATSRNVLGSYNEQFF	TGTGCCACCAGCAGGAACGTTTTGGGCTCCTACAATGAGCAGTTCTTC
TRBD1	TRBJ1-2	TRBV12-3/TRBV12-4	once	CASSWDRFYGYTF	TGTGCCAGCAGTTGGGACAGATTCTATGGCTACACCTTC
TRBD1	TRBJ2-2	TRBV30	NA	CAWSQTGGRAGELFF	TGTGCCTGGAGTCAGACAGGGGGCAGGGCCGGGGAGCTGTTTTTT
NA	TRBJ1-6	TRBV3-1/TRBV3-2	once	CASSLLPGYNSPLHF	TGTGCCAGCAGCCTCCTCCCAGGCTATAATTCACCCCTCCACTTT
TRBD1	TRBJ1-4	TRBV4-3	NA	CASSLGTATNEKLFF	TGCGCCAGCAGCTTGGGGACAGCAACTAATGAAAAACTGTTTTTT
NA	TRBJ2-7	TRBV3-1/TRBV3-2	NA	CASSPETGRYEQYF	TGTGCCAGCAGCCCAGAAACAGGGAGGTACGAGCAGTACTTC
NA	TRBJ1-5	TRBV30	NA	CAWSGGGNQPQHF	TGTGCCTGGAGCGGCGGGGGGAATCAGCCCCAGCATTTT
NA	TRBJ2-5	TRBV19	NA	CASSINSQETQYF	TGTGCCAGTAGTATAAATTCCCAAGAGACCCAGTACTTC
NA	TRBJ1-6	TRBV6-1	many	CASSETWKDSPLHF	TGTGCCAGCAGTGAAACGTGGAAGGATTCACCCCTCCACTTT
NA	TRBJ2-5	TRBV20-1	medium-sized	CSASGGRETQYF	TGCAGTGCTAGTGGGGGTAGGGAGACCCAGTACTTC
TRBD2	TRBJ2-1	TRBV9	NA	CASSVDTSGGDEQFF	TGTGCCAGCAGCGTAGACACTAGCGGGGGCGATGAGCAGTTCTTC
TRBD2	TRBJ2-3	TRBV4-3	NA	CASSQGTSAYTDTQYF	TGCGCCAGCAGCCAGGGGACTAGCGCATACACAGATACGCAGTATTTT
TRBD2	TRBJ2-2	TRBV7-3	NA	CASASPVGTSGGELFF	TGTGCCAGCGCTTCTCCTGTCGGGACTAGCGGGGGGGAGCTGTTTTTT
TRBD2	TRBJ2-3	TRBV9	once	CASSAQELAGPSATQYF	TGTGCCAGCAGCGCACAGGAACTAGCGGGCCCCTCAGCTACGCAGTATTTT
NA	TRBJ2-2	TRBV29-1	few	CSGRDSYTGELFF	TGCAGCGGCCGGGACTCCTACACCGGGGAGCTGTTTTTT
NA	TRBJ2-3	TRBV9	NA	CASGHGGTQYF	TGTGCCAGCGGTCACGGGGGTACGCAGTATTTT
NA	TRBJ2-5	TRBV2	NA	CASKLGGGPQETQYF	TGTGCCAGCAAGTTGGGCGGCGGACCCCAAGAGACCCAGTACTTC
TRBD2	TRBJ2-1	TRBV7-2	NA	CASSRSGGDYNEQFF	TGTGCCAGCAGCAGGAGCGGGGGGGACTACAATGAGCAGTTCTTC
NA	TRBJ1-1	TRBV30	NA	CAWTTTGGWWTEAFF	TGTGCCTGGACCACCACGGGGGGGTGGTGGACTGAAGCTTTCTTT
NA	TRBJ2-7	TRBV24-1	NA	CATSDLWGARDEQYF	TGTGCCACCAGTGATTTATGGGGGGCGAGGGACGAGCAGTACTTC
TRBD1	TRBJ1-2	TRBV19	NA	CASSDRGIGGYTF	TGTGCCAGTAGTGACAGGGGGATCGGGGGCTACACCTTC
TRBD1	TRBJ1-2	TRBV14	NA	CASSQAGRGRGYTF	TGTGCCAGCAGCCAAGCAGGCAGGGGGCGAGGCTACACCTTC
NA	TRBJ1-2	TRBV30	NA	CAWSWQGLGGYTF	TGTGCCTGGAGTTGGCAGGGCCTGGGTGGCTACACCTTC
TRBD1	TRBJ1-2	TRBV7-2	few	CASSRSTGIGYTF	TGTGCCAGCAGCCGATCGACAGGGATTGGCTACACCTTC
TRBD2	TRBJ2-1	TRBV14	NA	CASSQGLADSYNEQFF	TGTGCCAGCAGCCAGGGACTAGCGGACTCCTACAATGAGCAGTTCTTC
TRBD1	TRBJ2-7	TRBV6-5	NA	CASRRSGTGNIEQYF	TGTGCCAGCAGGAGGTCCGGGACAGGGAATATCGAGCAGTACTTC
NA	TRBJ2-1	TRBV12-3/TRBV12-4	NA	CACSSYNEQFF	TGTGCCTGTAGCTCCTACAATGAGCAGTTCTTC